This is a list of T cell receptor beta chains from one sample in a study of OX40 agonist ivuxolimab in advanced cancers. Clones were read by immunoSEQ multiplex PCR, and TCRdb kept only the in-frame ones, dropping some. Among tens of thousands of clones listed, around 94% were seen once. Material: CD4+ or CD8+ T cells sorted from blood, obtained in a trial of the OX40 agonist ivuxolimab. The receptor set was obtained from an adult with an advanced solid tumor such as melanoma, head and neck, liver or kidney cancer. CDR3s include the opening cysteine and the closing phenylalanine or tryptophan. The order of the fields is V gene, J gene, clone size, D gene, CDR3 protein, CDR3 DNA. D genes are given only for firm matches. Expanded clones are given a class, and other clones once, few, many or no size at all.

>TRBV27|TRBJ2-7|.|TRBD2
CASSLGLAGVEQYF
TGTGCCAGCAGTTTGGGCCTAGCGGGAGTTGAGCAGTACTTC
>TRBV27|TRBJ1-5|once|.
CASSLWAGVDQPQHF
TGTGCCAGCAGTTTATGGGCGGGGGTCGATCAGCCCCAGCATTTT
>TRBV18|TRBJ2-1|.|.
CASSPPLGGGEQFF
TGTGCCAGCTCACCACCCTTAGGGGGGGGTGAGCAGTTCTTC
>TRBV13|TRBJ1-1|.|.
CASSLVTRNTEAFF
TGTGCCAGCAGCTTAGTCACCAGAAACACTGAAGCTTTCTTT
>TRBV6-5|TRBJ1-1|.|.
CASSPDRWNTEAFF
TGTGCCAGCAGCCCAGACAGGTGGAACACTGAAGCTTTCTTT
>TRBV5-5|TRBJ2-7|.|.
CASRSAQGSYEQYF
TGTGCCAGCAGAAGCGCCCAGGGTTCCTACGAGCAGTACTTC
>TRBV29-1|TRBJ1-1|.|.
CSVETSAVEAFF
TGCAGCGTTGAAACGTCAGCCGTTGAAGCTTTCTTT
>TRBV4-1|TRBJ2-7|.|TRBD1
CASSREGTGLYEQYF
TGCGCCAGCAGCCGAGAAGGGACAGGCCTCTACGAGCAGTACTTC
>TRBV11-2|TRBJ2-7|.|TRBD2
CASSPGGSYEQYF
TGTGCCAGCAGCCCCGGGGGGTCCTACGAGCAGTACTTC
>TRBV4-1|TRBJ2-1|.|.
CASRTDGYYNEQFF
TGCGCCAGCAGGACGGACGGATATTACAATGAGCAGTTCTTC
>TRBV2|TRBJ1-2|few|.
CASSPGASYYGYTF
TGTGCCAGCAGTCCGGGCGCTAGCTACTATGGCTACACCTTC
>TRBV9|TRBJ1-3|.|TRBD1
CASSVGGQGYGNTIYF
TGTGCCAGCAGCGTAGGAGGACAGGGGTACGGAAACACCATATATTTT
>TRBV7-6|TRBJ2-3|.|TRBD1
CASSVSRTGGTDTQYF
TGTGCCAGCAGCGTTTCCCGGACAGGGGGCACAGATACGCAGTATTTT
>TRBV11-2|TRBJ2-2|once|.
CASSLLTPAGGPGGELFF
TGTGCCAGCAGCTTATTGACCCCGGCAGGAGGGCCGGGCGGGGAGCTGTTTTTT
>TRBV27|TRBJ2-1|.|.
CASRVMAFSYNEQFF
TGTGCCAGCAGAGTGATGGCCTTCTCCTACAATGAGCAGTTCTTC
>TRBV30|TRBJ1-3|.|.
CAWSVGVRVSGNTIYF
TGTGCCTGGAGTGTGGGTGTCAGGGTCTCTGGAAACACCATATATTTT
>TRBV7-6|TRBJ2-1|.|TRBD2
CASSSYSGGKYNEQFF
TGTGCCAGCAGCTCATATAGCGGGGGGAAATACAATGAGCAGTTCTTC
>TRBV6-6|TRBJ2-7|.|.
CASSHGAGPLYEQYF
TGTGCCAGCAGCCACGGGGCGGGACCCCTCTACGAGCAGTACTTC
>TRBV9|TRBJ1-3|.|.
CASSGSSSGNTIYF
TGTGCCAGCAGCGGATCGAGCTCTGGAAACACCATATATTTT
>TRBV9|TRBJ2-2|.|TRBD1
CASSPGQDTGELFF
TGTGCCAGCAGCCCGGGACAGGACACCGGGGAGCTGTTTTTT
>TRBV2|TRBJ1-1|few|.
CASTSAGVAATEAFF
TGTGCCAGCACCTCGGCGGGGGTTGCGGCCACTGAAGCTTTCTTT
>TRBV27|TRBJ2-1|.|.
CASSLNGRSSYNEQFF
TGTGCCAGCAGTTTAAATGGCAGAAGCTCCTACAATGAGCAGTTCTTC
>TRBV10-1|TRBJ2-1|.|.
CASSESIVVSYNEQFF
TGCGCCAGCAGTGAGTCTATCGTCGTTTCTTACAATGAGCAGTTCTTC
>TRBV2|TRBJ1-2|.|.
CASSAGLMGGYTF
TGTGCCAGCAGTGCTGGGTTGATGGGGGGCTACACCTTC
>TRBV7-2|TRBJ2-3|.|TRBD2
CASSGRTSGASRAAQYF
TGTGCCAGCAGCGGTCGGACTAGCGGGGCCAGCCGGGCGGCGCAGTATTTT
>TRBV5-6|TRBJ2-2|.|TRBD2
CASTSLIAGGFTGELFF
TGTGCCAGCACCTCTCTTATAGCGGGAGGTTTTACCGGGGAGCTGTTTTTT
>TRBV6-5|TRBJ2-1|.|TRBD2
CASSYSTSGGVSEQFF
TGTGCCAGCAGTTACTCGACTAGCGGGGGGGTCAGTGAGCAGTTCTTC
>TRBV6-5|TRBJ2-3|.|.
CASSPTAGSTDTQYF
TGTGCCAGCAGCCCCACGGCGGGAAGCACAGATACGCAGTATTTT
>TRBV27|TRBJ2-3|.|.
CASSLGQTDTQYF
TGTGCCAGCAGTTTAGGACAGACAGATACGCAGTATTTT
>TRBV27|TRBJ2-7|.|TRBD2
CASSSGLAVHEQYF
TGTGCCAGCAGTTCGGGACTAGCGGTCCACGAGCAGTACTTC
>TRBV2|TRBJ2-7|.|.
CASSGFTYEQYF
TGTGCCAGCAGTGGGTTTACTTACGAGCAGTACTTC
>TRBV30|TRBJ2-2|.|TRBD1
CAWIWTGGLRTGELFF
TGTGCCTGGATCTGGACAGGGGGATTGAGAACCGGGGAGCTGTTTTTT
>TRBV6-5|TRBJ1-1|.|.
CATNTLTEAFF
TGTGCCACGAACACGCTCACTGAAGCTTTCTTT
>TRBV27|TRBJ1-2|.|TRBD1
CASSRQGFGDYGYTF
TGTGCCAGTTCACGACAGGGGTTCGGGGACTATGGCTACACCTTC
>TRBV7-2|TRBJ2-7|once|TRBD2
CASSFTSGPYEQYF
TGTGCCAGCAGCTTTACTAGCGGTCCCTACGAGCAGTACTTC
>TRBV11-3|TRBJ2-7|.|.
CASSLAGAAYEQYF
TGTGCCAGCAGCTTAGCAGGGGCGGCCTACGAGCAGTACTTC
>TRBV29-1|TRBJ2-3|.|TRBD1
CSVEDQGARGRGYF
TGCAGCGTTGAAGATCAGGGAGCCAGGGGGCGCGGGTATTTT
>TRBV2|TRBJ1-5|.|.
CASSESYNSNQPQHF
TGTGCCAGCAGTGAATCGTATAATAGCAATCAGCCCCAGCATTTT
>TRBV27|TRBJ1-1|.|TRBD1
CASSLAGTDPGGTEAFF
TGTGCCAGCAGTTTAGCAGGGACAGATCCCGGGGGGACTGAAGCTTTCTTT
>TRBV6-5|TRBJ2-7|.|.
CASSYAGLLGEQYF
TGTGCCAGCAGTTACGCAGGACTATTGGGCGAGCAGTACTTC
>TRBV5-1|TRBJ1-1|once|.
CASSLTGPNTEAFF
TGCGCCAGCAGCTTGACAGGGCCGAACACTGAAGCTTTCTTT
>TRBV30|TRBJ2-7|.|.
CAWSTGDANLYEQYF
TGTGCCTGGAGTACCGGGGACGCGAACCTGTACGAGCAGTACTTC